A single sample is the source of the 29 T cell receptor beta chains below, sequenced in a study of CD8 T cells in Susac syndrome. Random hexamers were used to reverse transcribe the RNA input (roughly 0.5 to 1 ug). TCRdb processed the immunoSEQ multiplex PCR reads anew with MiXCR; each CDR3 protein has one entry. Counted here are some 210,000 distinct CDR3 sequences, about 94% occurring once; the ten biggest clones make up 0.15% to 0.2%. The sequencing sample was made of CD4+ T cells from PBMCs. All receptors derive from a human donor with Susac syndrome.

This clonotype was detected only a few times. CDR3 DNA sequence: TGTGCCAGCAGCTTGGCCCAAGGGAACACTGAAGCTTTCTTT. The encoded protein is CASSLAQGNTEAFF. This chain links TRBV5-4 with TRBJ1-1; D call uncertain. The CDR3 runs to 14 residues. Germline loops: CDR1 SGHNT, CDR2 YYREEE (reference sequence). The V end was cut by 0 bases, the J end by 1 base, with 7 bases between.

J is TRBJ1-5 and V is TRBV19, with 8 bases identical to TRBD1. V trimming: 3 bases; J trimming: 8 bases; junction bases outside the gene matches: 3. The CDR3 is 13 residues long. Germline lookup yields CDR1 LNHDA and CDR2 SQIVND (reference sequence). CDR3 DNA sequence: TGTGCCAGTAGTATCCAGGACAGGGAGCCCCAGCATTTT. It codes for CASSIQDREPQHF.

This chain connects TRBV9 to TRBJ2-3; the match to TRBD1 covers 11 bases. Trimming at V came to 3 bases and at J to 3 bases, leaving 9 bases not matched to a gene. CDR3 length: 17 residues. The germline gives CDR1 SGDLS, CDR2 YYNGEE. The CDR3 here is CASSAGGGQGGTDTQYF. CDR3 DNA sequence: TGTGCCAGCAGCGCCGGGGGGGGACAGGGGGGAACAGATACGCAGTATTTT.

This chain connects TRBV2 to TRBJ2-1; the match to TRBD2 covers 7 bases. Trimming removed 4 bases from V and 4 bases from J; junction bases left unmatched: 4. Germline V gene sequence: CDR1 SNHLY, CDR2 FYNNEI. This CDR3 spans 14 amino acids. The CDR3 sequence is CASSGGSGYNEQFF. CDR3 sequence (DNA): TGTGCCAGCAGTGGGGGTAGCGGGTACAATGAGCAGTTCTTC.

The CDR3 nucleotides read TGTGCCAGCCTCCGGGACCTCACAAATTCACCCCTCCACTTT. Its translation is CASLRDLTNSPLHF. This chain uses TRBV2 with TRBJ1-6; D is possibly TRBD1 (5 bases). The CDR3 consists of 14 residues. In germline, CDR1 is SNHLY, CDR2 FYNNEI. Trimming stripped 8 bases from V and 7 bases from J, with 15 bases between.

CDR3 region: CASSQSSSPLHF. As DNA, the CDR3 is TGTGCCAGCAGCCAGAGTAGTTCACCCCTCCACTTT. This chain joins TRBV12-3 or TRBV12-4 and TRBJ1-6; D is ambiguous. V dropped 6 bases and J dropped 9 bases, with 9 bases sitting between them. The CDR3 runs 12 residues.

The V gene is TRBV7-2, the J gene TRBJ2-1; 10 bases map to TRBD2. Germline CDR1 and CDR2: SGHTA and FQGNSA. CDR3 length equals 16 residues. The V segment lost 4 bases and the J segment 3 bases; nucleotides outside the gene matches: 6. This CDR3 is CASSSLAGANYNEQFF. The CDR3, as DNA: TGTGCCAGCAGCTCCCTAGCGGGGGCGAACTACAATGAGCAGTTCTTC.

The chain carries TRBV10-3 and TRBJ2-6; 8 nucleotides line up with TRBD1. Germline trimming cut 6 bases from V and 0 bases from J; bases unmatched to any gene: 10. Germline CDR1 reads ENHRY; CDR2 reads SYGVKD. The CDR3 totals 18 residues. CDR3 nucleotide sequence: TGTGCCATCAGCCGATCGACAGGGGATAGCTCTGGGGCCAACGTCCTGACTTTC. Translating gives CAISRSTGDSSGANVLTF.

This chain joins TRBV30 and TRBJ1-1; 8 bases are a match to TRBD1. With 3 bases clipped from V and 10 bases from J, the junction kept 4 bases outside the gene matches. Germline lookup yields CDR1 GTSNPN and CDR2 SVGIG (reference sequence). The CDR3 consists of 11 residues. The CDR3 DNA sequence: TGTGCCTGGAGGACAGGGGCGGGAGCTTTCTTT. Amino acids: CAWRTGAGAFF.

The V call is TRBV20-1, the J call TRBJ2-7; D is unresolved. From germline, CDR1 is DFQATT and CDR2 SNEGSKA (reference sequence). The CDR3 is 15 amino acids. The germline V and J ends were trimmed by 0 bases and 0 bases, with 12 bases remaining between them. CDR3 loop: CSARDTKKSSYEQYF. The CDR3 DNA reads as TGCAGTGCTAGAGATACGAAGAAGAGCTCCTACGAGCAGTACTTC.

J is TRBJ2-1 and V is TRBV20-1, with no clear D. Germline V gives CDR1 DFQATT, CDR2 SNEGSKA (reference sequence). V lost 3 bases and J lost 12, with 18 bases in between. The CDR3 totals 13 residues. CDR3 in DNA: TGCAGTGCTAGGGATAACCGACGACCCGGGCAGTTCTTC. It specifies CSARDNRRPGQFF.

The chain combines TRBV9 with TRBJ1-4; 10 positions agree with TRBD1. CDR3 size: 15 residues. The J segment lost 6 bases and the V segment lost 4 bases, leaving 6 bases of the junction unmatched. In germline, CDR1 is SGDLS, CDR2 YYNGEE. Here the CDR3 DNA reads TGTGCCAGCAGCCCTTGGACAGGGGGGGATGAAAAACTGTTTTTT. Its translation is CASSPWTGGDEKLFF.

In this sample, this clonotype turned up a few times. The chain is built from TRBV7-3 and TRBJ2-1; the match to TRBD2 covers 9 bases. Germline CDR1 reads SGHTA; CDR2 reads FQGTGA. The trim removed 5 bases at V and 7 bases at J, leaving 12 bases unmatched. The length of the CDR3 is 16 residues. The CDR3: CASSPSRGGAGNEQFF. The CDR3 nucleotides read TGTGCCAGCAGCCCGAGCCGCGGGGGGGCGGGAAATGAGCAGTTCTTC.

This clonotype was observed once. This chain connects TRBV6-6 to TRBJ2-2, with 11 positions matching TRBD1. This CDR3 spans 16 amino acids. Trimming took 6 bases from V and 6 from J; bases not matched to a gene: 9. Germline V gene sequence: CDR1 MNHNY, CDR2 SVGAGI (reference sequence). CDR3 in amino acids: CASSLPPGQGAGELFF. CDR3 bases: TGTGCCAGCAGCCTCCCTCCGGGACAGGGGGCCGGGGAGCTGTTTTTT.

The rearrangement links TRBV19 to TRBJ1-2; no reliable D call. The CDR3 length is 14 residues. Trimming removed 7 bases from V and 4 bases from J, with 16 bases in between. CDR1 and CDR2 from the germline V gene are LNHDA and SQIVND (reference sequence). The CDR3 is CASTSPERGYGYTF. For the CDR3, the DNA is TGTGCCAGTACCTCCCCGGAACGCGGCTATGGCTACACCTTC.

This chain joins TRBV7-2 and TRBJ1-2; weak D call: TRBD1 (5 bases). CDR1 is SGHTA and CDR2 is FQGNSA in the germline V gene. The CDR3 spans 16 residues. V was pared by 0 bases and J by 8 bases, with 19 bases between. The chain's CDR3 is CASSLALDGGTGGYTF. In nucleotides, the CDR3 is TGTGCCAGCAGCTTAGCGTTGGACGGGGGTACGGGAGGCTACACCTTC.

V usage is TRBV7-8 and J usage is TRBJ2-7, with TRBD2 matching 7 bases. V lost 4 bases, J lost 0 bases, and 9 bases stayed unmatched. Germline CDR1 is SGHVS and CDR2 is FQNEAQ. The CDR3 is 16 amino acids. The CDR3 DNA reads TGTGCCAGCAGCTCACCACACGGGGGGACCTCCTACGAGCAGTACTTC. Amino acid sequence: CASSSPHGGTSYEQYF.

The rearrangement joins TRBV28 to TRBJ1-2, with D unresolved. The CDR3 totals 13 residues. The germline CDR1 and CDR2 sequences are MDHEN and SYDVKM. V gave up 7 bases and J gave up 2 bases, with 11 bases separating them. DNA of the CDR3: TGTGCCAGCACCTACGGAACGAACTATGGCTACACCTTC. Residues: CASTYGTNYGYTF.

The chain is built from TRBV20-1 and TRBJ1-5; D not resolved. Germline-derived CDR1 and CDR2 are DFQATT and SNEGSKA (reference sequence). The V gene lost 1 base and the J gene lost 9 bases, with 16 bases spanning the gap. The CDR3 contains 14 residues. CDR3 nucleotide sequence: TGCAGTGCTAGAGGGAACACCGCCTGGGGGCCCCAGCATTTT. Its protein product is CSARGNTAWGPQHF.

CDR3 loop: CASSIRNVTPRTVGYTF. CDR3 nucleotides: TGTGCCAGTAGTATCAGAAATGTGACACCACGGACGGTTGGCTACACCTTC. The chain links TRBV19 to TRBJ1-2; D unresolved. Trimming cost V 3 bases and J 7 bases, with 24 bases left between them. The CDR3 is made up of 17 amino acids. Germline V gene sequence: CDR1 LNHDA, CDR2 SQIVND (reference sequence).

V usage is TRBV20-1 and J usage is TRBJ1-6; D remains ambiguous. Germline V gene sequence: CDR1 DFQATT, CDR2 SNEGSKA (reference sequence). The CDR3 spans 13 residues. V lost 5 bases, J lost 3 bases, and 8 bases lay in between. This chain's CDR3 is CSARRVYNSPLHF. CDR3 bases: TGCAGTGCTCGGAGAGTCTATAATTCACCCCTCCACTTT.

The table lists this clonotype with a count of one. This chain links TRBV7-2 with TRBJ2-7, with TRBD1 identical over 8 bases. From germline, CDR1 is SGHTA and CDR2 FQGNSA. Trimming cost V 1 base and J 7 bases; bases outside gene matches: 12. CDR3 length equals 16 residues. The CDR3 reads CASSLELGTGWSEQYF. In DNA form, the CDR3 reads TGTGCCAGCAGCTTAGAGCTGGGGACAGGATGGTCAGAGCAGTACTTC.

This clonotype was counted once. The chain recombines TRBV9 with TRBJ1-2, with no clear D. Germline values: CDR1 SGDLS, CDR2 YYNGEE. This CDR3 contains 15 residues. With 0 bases removed from V and 3 bases from J, the gap between germline ends came to 12 bases. CDR3 in amino acids: CASSVDVSPDYGYTF. CDR3 DNA sequence: TGTGCCAGCAGCGTAGATGTCTCCCCGGACTATGGCTACACCTTC. The full variable domain, completed using reference TRBV9 and TRBJ1-2, is DSGVTQTPKHLITATGQRVTLRCSPRSGDLSVYWYQQSLDQGLQFLIQYYNGEERAKGNILERFSAQQFPDLHSELNLSSLELGDSALYFCASSVDVSPDYGYTFGSGTRLTVV.

This rearrangement joins TRBV7-2 to TRBJ1-2, with TRBD1 matching over 10 bases. Germline V lookup: CDR1 SGHTA, CDR2 FQGNSA. V lost 5 bases to trimming and J lost 7 bases; unmatched junction nucleotides: 7. CDR3 size: 14 residues. CDR3 residues: CASSAGQGPSGYTF. For the CDR3, the DNA is TGTGCCAGCAGCGCGGGACAGGGGCCGTCTGGCTACACCTTC.

The chain recombines TRBV10-3 with TRBJ1-5; 7 nucleotides match TRBD1. The germline V gene has CDR1 ENHRY and CDR2 SYGVKD. CDR3 length: 14 amino acids. Trimming removed 6 bases from V and 5 bases from J; junction bases left unmatched: 7. The CDR3 DNA reads TGTGCCATCAGCCCCACAGGGGCGCATCAGCCCCAGCATTTT. Amino acids: CAISPTGAHQPQHF.

The CDR3 sequence is CASSLGVAGAYNEQFF. CDR3 sequence (DNA): TGTGCCAGCAGCTTGGGGGTAGCGGGGGCCTACAATGAGCAGTTCTTC. The genes are TRBV5-6 and TRBJ2-1; 9 bases agree with TRBD2. Germline values: CDR1 SGHDT, CDR2 YYEEEE. This CDR3 region has 16 residues. V lost 0 bases and J lost 2; bases outside the gene matches: 3.

V is TRBV20-1 and J is TRBJ2-3; a weak D match, TRBD1 (6 bases). The CDR3 runs 16 residues. V lost 3 bases and J lost 4, with 20 bases in between. Germline assignment: CDR1 DFQATT and CDR2 SNEGSKA (reference sequence). CDR3 DNA sequence: TGCAGTGCTAGGATGGGGGCGACAGGTTTCGCAGATACGCAGTATTTT. This sequence encodes CSARMGATGFADTQYF.

This clonotype was detected only once. V usage is TRBV6-5 and J usage is TRBJ1-1, with D unclear. The length of the CDR3 is 13 residues. Deletions cut 4 bases from V and 3 bases from J, with 9 bases between. Germline-derived CDR1 and CDR2 are MNHEY and SVGAGI. CDR3 nucleotides: TGTGCCAGCAGTTCCGAATCGGACACTGAAGCTTTCTTT. Translating gives CASSSESDTEAFF.

The chain has TRBV20-1 and TRBJ1-1, with 8 bases identical to TRBD1. V gave up 2 bases and J gave up 3 bases; unmatched junction bases: 2. Germline V lookup: CDR1 DFQATT, CDR2 SNEGSKA (reference sequence). The CDR3 has 13 amino acids. The CDR3 DNA reads TGCAGTGCTAGAATACAGGGGGACACTGAAGCTTTCTTT. This encodes CSARIQGDTEAFF.